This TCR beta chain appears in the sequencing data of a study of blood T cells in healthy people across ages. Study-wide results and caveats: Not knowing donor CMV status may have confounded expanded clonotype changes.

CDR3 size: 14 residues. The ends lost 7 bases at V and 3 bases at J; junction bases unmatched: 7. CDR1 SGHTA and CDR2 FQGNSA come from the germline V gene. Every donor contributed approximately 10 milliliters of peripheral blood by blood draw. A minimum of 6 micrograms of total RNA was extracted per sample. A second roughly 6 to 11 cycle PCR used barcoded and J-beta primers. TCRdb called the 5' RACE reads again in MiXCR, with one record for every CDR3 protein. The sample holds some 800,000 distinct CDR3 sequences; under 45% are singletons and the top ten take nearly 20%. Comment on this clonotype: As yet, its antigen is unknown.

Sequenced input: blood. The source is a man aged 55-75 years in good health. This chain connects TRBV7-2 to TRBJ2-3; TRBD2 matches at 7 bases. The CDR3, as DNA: TGTGCCAGCAAAGGGGCGGGGGTGACAGATACGCAGTATTTT. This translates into CASKGAGVTDTQYF.